This entry lists 15 T cell receptor beta chains sequenced from one sample in a study of T cells after yellow fever vaccination. TCRdb processed the 5' RACE reads anew with MiXCR; each CDR3 protein has one entry. The sample holds under 200,000 distinct CDR3 sequences, almost 7% seen once. The material was CD4+ T cells sorted from PBMCs, obtained 5 days after the first yellow fever vaccination. The receptors were sampled from a man between 18 and 29 years old who received the YFV17D yellow fever vaccine.

This clonotype was observed a few times. This chain links TRBV11-2 with TRBJ1-2; the D gene is possibly TRBD1 (5 bases). This CDR3 is 14 amino acids long. Trimming took 4 bases from V and 4 from J, leaving 13 bases between them. Germline V gives CDR1 SGHAT, CDR2 FQNNGV. The CDR3 DNA reads as TGTGCCAGCAGCTCCCTGGCAGGGTTCTATGGCTACACCTTC. Its protein product is CASSSLAGFYGYTF.

This clonotype was counted a few times. V and J are TRBV19 and TRBJ2-1; 8 nucleotides line up with TRBD1. J gave up 1 base and V 8 bases, and 4 bases lay outside the gene matches. Germline CDR1 and CDR2: LNHDA and SQIVND (reference sequence). This CDR3 has 14 residues. CDR3 in amino acids: CASRTGLSYNEQFF. The DNA of the CDR3 is TGTGCCAGTCGGACAGGGCTTTCCTACAATGAGCAGTTCTTC. The variable domain in full, completed from reference TRBV19 and TRBJ2-1, reads DGGITQSPKYLFRKEGQNVTLSCEQNLNHDAMYWYRQDPGQGLRLIYYSQIVNDFQKGDIAEGYSVSREKKESFPLTVTSAQKNPTAFYLCASRTGLSYNEQFFGPGTRLTVL.

This clonotype was recorded many times. The chain combines TRBV6-2 or TRBV6-3 with TRBJ2-5; 9 nucleotides align to TRBD1. The CDR3 covers 15 residues. After removal of 4 bases from V and 4 bases from J, the junction contained 7 bases not matched to a gene. Germline CDR1 MNHEY, CDR2 SVGEGT. The CDR3 spells CASSFGDRDSETQYF. CDR3 bases: TGTGCCAGCAGTTTCGGGGACAGGGACTCAGAGACCCAGTACTTC.

The table lists this clonotype with a few counts. The V call is TRBV30, the J call TRBJ1-5; D may be TRBD1 (6 bases). This CDR3 region has 14 residues. Germline values: CDR1 GTSNPN, CDR2 SVGIG (reference sequence). Trimming removed 5 bases from V and 0 bases from J, with 11 bases in between. CDR3: CAWQGQNSNQPQHF. The DNA for the CDR3 is TGTGCCTGGCAGGGACAAAATAGCAATCAGCCCCAGCATTTT.

This clonotype was seen more than once but under ten times. The J gene is TRBJ2-2, the V gene TRBV5-1; the D gene is possibly TRBD1 (5 bases). V gave up 5 bases and J gave up 2 bases, with 10 bases separating them. The CDR3 runs to 14 residues. Germline CDR1 reads SGHRS; CDR2 reads YFSETQ. The CDR3: CASRRTSNTGELFF. CDR3 in DNA: TGCGCCAGCAGGCGGACATCTAACACCGGGGAGCTGTTTTTT.

In this sample, this clonotype turned up many times. This chain links TRBV5-1 with TRBJ2-3; possibly TRBD2 for D (5 bases). V was cut by 6 bases and J by 4 bases, with 21 bases left in between. Germline CDR1 SGHRS, CDR2 YFSETQ. The CDR3 totals 16 residues. For the CDR3, the DNA is TGCGCCAGCACCGTACTCGGTGGTGGTAGCGCAGATACGCAGTATTTT. Encoded protein: CASTVLGGGSADTQYF.

This clonotype has ten or more counts. The genes are TRBV7-9 and TRBJ1-5; D is undetermined. Trimming pared 5 bases from V and 2 bases from J, leaving 13 bases between. CDR1 is SEHNR and CDR2 is FQNEAQ in the germline V gene (reference sequence). The CDR3 runs 15 residues. Here the CDR3 reads CASSLSIGGNQPQHF. In nucleotides, the CDR3 is TGTGCCAGCAGCCTATCCATCGGGGGCAATCAGCCCCAGCATTTT.

At least ten counts were recorded for this clonotype. The chain carries TRBV20-1 and TRBJ2-1; 11 bases agree with TRBD2. The CDR3 sequence is 15 residues long. The germline V gene encodes CDR1 DFQATT and CDR2 SNEGSKA (reference sequence). V dropped 5 bases and J dropped 3; count of bases not matched to a gene: 6. The DNA for the CDR3 is TGCAGTGCTCATACGACTAGCGGGGTCTACAATGAGCAGTTCTTC. The encoded protein is CSAHTTSGVYNEQFF.

The rearrangement links TRBV20-1 to TRBJ1-2; the D gene is possibly TRBD1 (6 bases). V was pared by 5 bases and J by 4 bases, with 14 bases between. Germline V gene sequence: CDR1 DFQATT, CDR2 SNEGSKA (reference sequence). The length of the CDR3 is 13 residues. The CDR3 coding sequence is TGCAGTGCTGGCTCAGGGGAACGCTATGGCTACACCTTC. Protein sequence: CSAGSGERYGYTF.

The CDR3 DNA sequence: TGTGCCAGCAGTTACGCAGGGGTGTCGAACACTGAAGCTTTCTTT. Translation: CASSYAGVSNTEAFF. The rearrangement joins TRBV6-5 to TRBJ1-1, with a tentative D call TRBD1 (6 bases). The CDR3 contains 15 residues. V lost 2 bases to trimming and J lost 1 base, with 11 bases between them. Germline V gives CDR1 MNHEY, CDR2 SVGAGI.

In its sample, this clonotype was seen many times. The CDR3 coding sequence is TGTGCCAGTAATCCGCAGGCAGGGGTTTATGGCTACACCTTC. It translates to CASNPQAGVYGYTF. The chain recombines TRBV19 with TRBJ1-2; D is perhaps TRBD1 (6 bases). This CDR3 region has 14 residues. V was pared by 7 bases and J by 5 bases, with 17 bases between. CDR1 is LNHDA and CDR2 is SQIVND in the germline V gene (reference sequence). Supplemented by reference TRBV19 and TRBJ1-2, the full variable domain reads DGGITQSPKYLFRKEGQNVTLSCEQNLNHDAMYWYRQDPGQGLRLIYYSQIVNDFQKGDIAEGYSVSREKKESFPLTVTSAQKNPTAFYLCASNPQAGVYGYTFGSGTRLTVV.

This clonotype was picked up many times. CDR3 DNA: TGTGCCAGCAGCTTAGCCTCAACAGGTCGAAACACCATATATTTT. It yields the protein CASSLASTGRNTIYF. The genes are TRBV7-2 and TRBJ1-3; tentatively, D is TRBD1 (5 bases). Germline values: CDR1 SGHTA, CDR2 FQGNSA. The CDR3 runs to 15 residues. V lost 0 bases, J lost 5 bases, and 11 bases lay in between.

Ten or more counts support this clonotype. The chain has TRBV5-1 and TRBJ1-4; D ambiguous. This CDR3 is built from 14 residues. V lost 2 bases to trimming and J lost 8 bases, with 13 bases between them. The germline gives CDR1 SGHRS, CDR2 YFSETQ. The DNA of the CDR3 is TGCGCCAGCAGCTTAGGACCTCCGGGGGAAAAACTGTTTTTT. It codes for CASSLGPPGEKLFF.

This chain links TRBV20-1 with TRBJ1-5; 11 bases match TRBD1. Germline V lookup: CDR1 DFQATT, CDR2 SNEGSKA (reference sequence). The CDR3 contains 15 residues. Trimming cost V 5 bases and J 6 bases; bases outside gene matches: 9. In DNA form, the CDR3 reads TGCAGTGCTGGGAACGCCGGGACAGGGGGTCAGCCCCAGCATTTT. Its translation: CSAGNAGTGGQPQHF.

V gene TRBV6-5 combines with J gene TRBJ1-3, with D unresolved. V was shortened by 3 bases and J by 0 bases, with 6 bases between the two germline ends. The CDR3 consists of 14 residues. Looked up from germline, CDR1 is MNHEY and CDR2 is SVGAGI. CDR3 region: CASSYLSSGNTIYF. The CDR3 bases are TGTGCCAGCAGTTATCTGAGCTCTGGAAACACCATATATTTT.